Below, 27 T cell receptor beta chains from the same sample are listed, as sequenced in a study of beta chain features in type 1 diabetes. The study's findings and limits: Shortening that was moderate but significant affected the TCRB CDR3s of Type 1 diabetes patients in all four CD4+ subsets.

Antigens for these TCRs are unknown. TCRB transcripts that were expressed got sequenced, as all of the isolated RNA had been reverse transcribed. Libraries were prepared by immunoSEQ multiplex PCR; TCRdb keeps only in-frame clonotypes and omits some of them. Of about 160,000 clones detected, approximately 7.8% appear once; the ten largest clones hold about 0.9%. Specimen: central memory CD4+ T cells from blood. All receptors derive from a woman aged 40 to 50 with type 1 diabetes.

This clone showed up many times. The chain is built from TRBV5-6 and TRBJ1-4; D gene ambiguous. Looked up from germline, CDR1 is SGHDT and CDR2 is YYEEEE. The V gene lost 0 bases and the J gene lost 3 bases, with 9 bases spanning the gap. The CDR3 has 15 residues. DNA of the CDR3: TGTGCCAGCAGCTTGGTCCACGGGGCTAATGAAAAACTGTTTTTT. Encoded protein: CASSLVHGANEKLFF.

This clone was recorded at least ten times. The CDR3 sequence is CASSFFGIQYF. The CDR3 nucleotides read TGTGCCAGCAGTTTTTTCGGCATTCAGTACTTC. The gene calls are TRBV27 and TRBJ2-4; no definite D call. The CDR3 runs 11 residues. V lost 3 bases and J lost 9, with 6 bases in between. Germline V lookup: CDR1 MNHEY, CDR2 SMNVEV (reference sequence).

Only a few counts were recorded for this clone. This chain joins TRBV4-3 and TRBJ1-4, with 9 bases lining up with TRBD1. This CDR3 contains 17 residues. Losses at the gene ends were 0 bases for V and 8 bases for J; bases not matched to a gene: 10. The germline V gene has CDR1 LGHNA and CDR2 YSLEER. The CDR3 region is CASSQDRGTGYREKLFF. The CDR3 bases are TGCGCCAGCAGCCAAGATCGAGGGACAGGGTACCGGGAAAAACTGTTTTTT.

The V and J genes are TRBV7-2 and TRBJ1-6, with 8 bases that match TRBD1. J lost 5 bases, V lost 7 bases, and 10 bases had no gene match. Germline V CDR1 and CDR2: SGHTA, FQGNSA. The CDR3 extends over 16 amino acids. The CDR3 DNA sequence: TGTGCCAGCACGAAAGGGACAGGCAACAATAATTCACCCCTCCACTTT. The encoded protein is CASTKGTGNNNSPLHF. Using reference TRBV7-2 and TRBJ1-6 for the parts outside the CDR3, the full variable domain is GAGVSQSPSNKVTEKGKDVELRCDPISGHTALYWYRQSLGQGLEFLIYFQGNSAPDKSGLPSDRFSAERTGGSVSTLTIQRTQQEDSAVYLCASTKGTGNNNSPLHFGNGTRLTVT.

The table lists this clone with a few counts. The CDR3 sequence: CASSLLTGAYEQYF. CDR3 sequence (DNA): TGCGCCAGCAGCCTTTTGACAGGGGCTTACGAGCAGTACTTC. This sequence joins TRBV5-1 and TRBJ2-7; 8 bases are a match to TRBD1. The CDR3 covers 14 residues. CDR1 is SGHRS, CDR2 YFSETQ, per germline. Trimming took 4 bases from V and 4 from J; bases not matched to a gene: 7. Full variable domain (missing parts from reference TRBV5-1 and TRBJ2-7): KAGVTQTPRYLIKTRGQQVTLSCSPISGHRSVSWYQQTPGQGLQFLFEYFSETQRNKGNFPGRFSGRQFSNSRSEMNVSTLELGDSALYLCASSLLTGAYEQYFGPGTRLTVT.

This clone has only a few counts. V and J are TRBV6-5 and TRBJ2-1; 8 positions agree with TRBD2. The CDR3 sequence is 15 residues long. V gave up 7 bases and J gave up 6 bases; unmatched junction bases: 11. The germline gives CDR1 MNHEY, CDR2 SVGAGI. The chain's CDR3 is CASTLNGLAGNEQFF. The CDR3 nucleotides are TGTGCCAGCACCCTCAACGGACTAGCTGGCAATGAGCAGTTCTTC.

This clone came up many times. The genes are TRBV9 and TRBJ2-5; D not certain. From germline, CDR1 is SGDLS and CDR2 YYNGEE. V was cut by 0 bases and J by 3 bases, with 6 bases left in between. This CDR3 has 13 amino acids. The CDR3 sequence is CASSVGTEETQYF. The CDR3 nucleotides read TGTGCCAGCAGCGTAGGAACGGAAGAGACCCAGTACTTC.

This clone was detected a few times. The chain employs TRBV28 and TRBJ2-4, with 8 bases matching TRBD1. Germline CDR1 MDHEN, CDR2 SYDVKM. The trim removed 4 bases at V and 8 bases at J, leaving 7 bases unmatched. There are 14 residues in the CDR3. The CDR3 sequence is CASSSPGQGDIQYF. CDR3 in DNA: TGTGCCAGCAGTTCGCCAGGACAGGGAGACATTCAGTACTTC.

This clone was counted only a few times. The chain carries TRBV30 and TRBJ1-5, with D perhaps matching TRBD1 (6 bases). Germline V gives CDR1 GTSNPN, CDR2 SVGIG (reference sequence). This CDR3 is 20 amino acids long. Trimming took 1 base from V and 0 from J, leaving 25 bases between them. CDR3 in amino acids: CAWSAYALQGSLRSNQPQHF. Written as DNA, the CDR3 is TGTGCCTGGAGTGCCTACGCCCTACAGGGAAGTTTGCGTAGCAATCAGCCCCAGCATTTT. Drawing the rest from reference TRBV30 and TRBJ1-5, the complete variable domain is SQTIHQWPATLVQPVGSPLSLECTVEGTSNPNLYWYRQAAGRGLQLLFYSVGIGQISSEVPQNLSASRPQDRQFILSSKKLLLSDSGFYLCAWSAYALQGSLRSNQPQHFGDGTRLSIL.

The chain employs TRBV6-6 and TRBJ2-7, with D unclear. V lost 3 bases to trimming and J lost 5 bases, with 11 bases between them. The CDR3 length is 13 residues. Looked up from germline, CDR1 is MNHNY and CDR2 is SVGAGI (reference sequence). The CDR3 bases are TGTGCCAGCAGTTATAATCGAGGTGACGAGCAGTACTTC. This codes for CASSYNRGDEQYF.

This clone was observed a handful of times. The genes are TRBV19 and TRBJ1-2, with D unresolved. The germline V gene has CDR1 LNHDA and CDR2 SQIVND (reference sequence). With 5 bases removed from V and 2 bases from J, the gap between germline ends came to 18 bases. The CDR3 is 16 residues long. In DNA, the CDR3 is TGTGCCAGTAGTCGAATTGAGGGAAAAGGGAACTATGGCTACACCTTC. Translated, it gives CASSRIEGKGNYGYTF.

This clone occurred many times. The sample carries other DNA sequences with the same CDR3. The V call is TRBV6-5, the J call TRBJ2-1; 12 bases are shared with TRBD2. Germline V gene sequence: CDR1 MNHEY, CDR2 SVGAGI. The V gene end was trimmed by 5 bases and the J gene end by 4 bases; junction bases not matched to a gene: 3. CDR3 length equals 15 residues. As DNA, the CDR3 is TGTGCCAGCAGTATCCTAGCGGGGGGGTACAATGAGCAGTTCTTC. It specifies CASSILAGGYNEQFF.

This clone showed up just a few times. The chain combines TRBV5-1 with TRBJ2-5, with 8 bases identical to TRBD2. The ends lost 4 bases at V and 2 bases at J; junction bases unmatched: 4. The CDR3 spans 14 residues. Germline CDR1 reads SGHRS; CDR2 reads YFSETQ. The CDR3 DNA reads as TGCGCCAGCAGCATTGGACTAGCACAAGAGACCCAGTACTTC. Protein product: CASSIGLAQETQYF.

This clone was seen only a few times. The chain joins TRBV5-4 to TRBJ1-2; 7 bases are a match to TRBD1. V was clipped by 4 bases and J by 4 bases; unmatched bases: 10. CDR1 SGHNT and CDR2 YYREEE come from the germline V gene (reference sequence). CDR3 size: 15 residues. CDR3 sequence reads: CASSPPGQISYGYTF. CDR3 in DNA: TGTGCCAGCAGCCCCCCGGGACAGATCTCCTATGGCTACACCTTC.

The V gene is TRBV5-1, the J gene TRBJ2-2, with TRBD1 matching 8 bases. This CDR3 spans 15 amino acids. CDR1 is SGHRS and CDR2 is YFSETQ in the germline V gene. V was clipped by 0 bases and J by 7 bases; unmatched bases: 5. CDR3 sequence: CASSLGQGTGGELFF. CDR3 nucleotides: TGCGCCAGCAGCTTGGGACAGGGGACCGGCGGGGAGCTGTTTTTT.

The CDR3 DNA is TGCGCCAGCAGCCCCCCCGGGGGGTCGAATGAGCAGTTCTTC. It translates to CASSPPGGSNEQFF. V and J are TRBV5-1 and TRBJ2-1; 7 nucleotides agree with TRBD2. The CDR3 is 14 residues long. CDR1 SGHRS and CDR2 YFSETQ come from the germline V gene. After removal of 4 bases from V and 7 bases from J, the junction contained 8 bases not matched to a gene.

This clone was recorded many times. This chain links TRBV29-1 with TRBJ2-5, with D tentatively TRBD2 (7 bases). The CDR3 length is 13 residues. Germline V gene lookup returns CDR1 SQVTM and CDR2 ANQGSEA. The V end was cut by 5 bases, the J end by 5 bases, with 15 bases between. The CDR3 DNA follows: TGCAGCGTTTCGCGGGGGCGGTGGGAGACCCAGTACTTC. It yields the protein CSVSRGRWETQYF.

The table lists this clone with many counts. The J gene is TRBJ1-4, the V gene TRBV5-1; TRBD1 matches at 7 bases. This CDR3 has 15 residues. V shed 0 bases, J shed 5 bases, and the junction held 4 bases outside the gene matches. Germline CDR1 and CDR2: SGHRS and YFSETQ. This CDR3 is CASSLDGTANEKLFF. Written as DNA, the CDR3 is TGCGCCAGCAGCTTGGACGGGACAGCGAATGAAAAACTGTTTTTT.

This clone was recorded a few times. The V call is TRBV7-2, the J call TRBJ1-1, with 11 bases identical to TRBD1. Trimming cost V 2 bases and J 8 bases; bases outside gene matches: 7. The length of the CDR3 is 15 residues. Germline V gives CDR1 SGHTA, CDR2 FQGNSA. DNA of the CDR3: TGTGCCAGCAGCTTAACCCCGGGACAGGGGGGAGAAGCTTTCTTT. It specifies CASSLTPGQGGEAFF. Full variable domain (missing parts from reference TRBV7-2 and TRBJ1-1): GAGVSQSPSNKVTEKGKDVELRCDPISGHTALYWYRQSLGQGLEFLIYFQGNSAPDKSGLPSDRFSAERTGGSVSTLTIQRTQQEDSAVYLCASSLTPGQGGEAFFGQGTRLTVV.

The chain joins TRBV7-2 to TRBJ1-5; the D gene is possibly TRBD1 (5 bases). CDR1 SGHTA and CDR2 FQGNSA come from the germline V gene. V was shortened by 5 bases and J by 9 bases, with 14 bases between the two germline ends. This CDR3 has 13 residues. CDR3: CASSIQGDGPQHF. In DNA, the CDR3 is TGTGCCAGCAGCATCCAGGGCGATGGGCCCCAGCATTTT.

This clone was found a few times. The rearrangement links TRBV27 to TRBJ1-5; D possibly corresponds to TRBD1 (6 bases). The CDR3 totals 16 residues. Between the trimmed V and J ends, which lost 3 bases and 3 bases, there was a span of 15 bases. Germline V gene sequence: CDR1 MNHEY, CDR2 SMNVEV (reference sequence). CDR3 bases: TGTGCCAGCAGTTTTCAGGGGCCGGGGAACAATCAGCCCCAGCATTTT. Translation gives CASSFQGPGNNQPQHF.

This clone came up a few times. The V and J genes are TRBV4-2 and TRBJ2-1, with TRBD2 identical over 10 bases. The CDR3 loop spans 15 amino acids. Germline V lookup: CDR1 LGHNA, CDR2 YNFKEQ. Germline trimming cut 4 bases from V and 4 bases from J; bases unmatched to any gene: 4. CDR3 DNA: TGTGCCAGCAGCCCCAGCGGGGGGGTGTACAATGAGCAGTTCTTC. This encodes CASSPSGGVYNEQFF.

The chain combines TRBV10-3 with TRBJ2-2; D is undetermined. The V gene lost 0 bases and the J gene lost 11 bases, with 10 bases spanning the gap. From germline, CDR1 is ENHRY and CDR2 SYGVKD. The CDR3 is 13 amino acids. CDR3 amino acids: CAISESGYSELFF. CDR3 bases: TGTGCCATCAGTGAGTCCGGCTACAGCGAGCTGTTTTTT.

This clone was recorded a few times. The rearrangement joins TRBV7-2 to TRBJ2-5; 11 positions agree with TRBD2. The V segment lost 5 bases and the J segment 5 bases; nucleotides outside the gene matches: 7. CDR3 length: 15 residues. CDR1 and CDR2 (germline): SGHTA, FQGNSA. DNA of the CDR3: TGTGCCAGCAGCGGACAGGCTAGCGGGAGGGAGACCCAGTACTTC. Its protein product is CASSGQASGRETQYF.

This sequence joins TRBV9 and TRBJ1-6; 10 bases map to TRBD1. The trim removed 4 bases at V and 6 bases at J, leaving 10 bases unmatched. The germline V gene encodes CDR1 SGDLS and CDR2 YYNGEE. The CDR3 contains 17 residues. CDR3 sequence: CASSTQPGQGINSPLHF. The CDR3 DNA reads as TGTGCCAGCAGCACCCAACCGGGACAGGGGATTAATTCACCCCTCCACTTT. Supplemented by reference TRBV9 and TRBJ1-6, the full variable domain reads DSGVTQTPKHLITATGQRVTLRCSPRSGDLSVYWYQQSLDQGLQFLIQYYNGEERAKGNILERFSAQQFPDLHSELNLSSLELGDSALYFCASSTQPGQGINSPLHFGNGTRLTVT.

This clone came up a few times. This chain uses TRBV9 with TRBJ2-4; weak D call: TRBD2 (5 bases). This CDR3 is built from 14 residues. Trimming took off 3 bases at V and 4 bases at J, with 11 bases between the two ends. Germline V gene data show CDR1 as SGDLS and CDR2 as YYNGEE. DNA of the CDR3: TGTGCCAGCAGCGCGGGGATGGAGAAAAACATTCAGTACTTC. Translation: CASSAGMEKNIQYF.

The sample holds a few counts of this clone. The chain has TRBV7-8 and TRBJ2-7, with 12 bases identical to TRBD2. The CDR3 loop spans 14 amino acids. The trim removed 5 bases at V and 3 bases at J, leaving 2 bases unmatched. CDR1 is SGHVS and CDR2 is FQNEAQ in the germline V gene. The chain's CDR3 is CASSLTSGSYEQYF. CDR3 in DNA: TGTGCCAGCAGCCTGACTAGCGGGAGCTACGAGCAGTACTTC.